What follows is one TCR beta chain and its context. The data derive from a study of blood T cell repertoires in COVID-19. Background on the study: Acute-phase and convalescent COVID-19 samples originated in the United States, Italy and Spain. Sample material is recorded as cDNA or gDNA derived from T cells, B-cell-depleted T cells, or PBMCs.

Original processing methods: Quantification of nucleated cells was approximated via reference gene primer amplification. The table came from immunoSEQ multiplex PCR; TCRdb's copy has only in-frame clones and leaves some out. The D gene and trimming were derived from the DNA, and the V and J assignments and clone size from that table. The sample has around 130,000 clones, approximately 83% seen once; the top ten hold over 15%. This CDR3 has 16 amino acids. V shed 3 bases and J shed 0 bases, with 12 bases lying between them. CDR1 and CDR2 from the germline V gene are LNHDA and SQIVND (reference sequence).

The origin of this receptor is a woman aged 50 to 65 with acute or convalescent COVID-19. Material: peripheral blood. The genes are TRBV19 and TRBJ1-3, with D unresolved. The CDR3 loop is CASSMLPGYSGNTIYF. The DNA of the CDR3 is TGTGCCAGTAGTATGCTGCCGGGGTACTCTGGAAACACCATATATTTT.